Listed below are T cell receptor beta chains from one sample, sequenced in a study of CD8+CD57+ T cells in acquired aplastic anemia. Each CDR3 protein is one row after TCRdb ran MiXCR on the reads. This table holds about 140,000 distinct CDR3 sequences, 41% found once. The sequencing input was sorted CD4+, CD8+, or CD8+CD57+ T cells (not recorded which) from PBMCs. These receptors were taken from a human donor in good health, serving as a control. Each CDR3 is given with its conserved first and last residue. D genes are given only for firm matches. Not all rows give a size; the values are once, few, many and, for expanded clones, a class.

V: TRBV20-1; size: NA; J: TRBJ1-1; D: TRBD1; CDR3: CSAVMDRAAEAFF; DNA: TGCAGTGCCGTCATGGACAGGGCCGCTGAAGCTTTCTTT
V: TRBV2; size: many; J: TRBJ2-1; D: TRBD2; CDR3: CASTRLAGVVNEQFF; DNA: TGTGCCAGCACCAGACTAGCGGGAGTAGTAAATGAGCAGTTCTTC
V: TRBV2; size: many; J: TRBJ2-7; D: NA; CDR3: CASSERGTYEQYF; DNA: TGTGCCAGCAGTGAAAGGGGGACCTACGAGCAGTACTTC
V: TRBV20-1; size: many; J: TRBJ2-1; D: NA; CDR3: CSARPGGPRDNEQFF; DNA: TGCAGTGCTAGACCCGGAGGGCCGAGGGACAATGAGCAGTTCTTC
V: TRBV6-1; size: NA; J: TRBJ2-5; D: TRBD2; CDR3: CASTVAGTAKGETQYF; DNA: TGTGCCAGCACCGTAGCGGGGACCGCTAAGGGAGAGACCCAGTACTTC
V: TRBV2; size: NA; J: TRBJ2-3; D: NA; CDR3: CASREGRDTQYF; DNA: TGTGCCAGCAGGGAGGGAAGAGATACGCAGTATTTT
V: TRBV12-3/TRBV12-4; size: NA; J: TRBJ2-5; D: NA; CDR3: CASGSAETQYF; DNA: TGTGCCAGCGGTTCCGCGGAGACCCAGTACTTC
V: TRBV4-1; size: many; J: TRBJ2-5; D: TRBD1; CDR3: CASSLTGEETQYF; DNA: TGCGCCAGCAGCCTGACAGGGGAAGAGACCCAGTACTTC
V: TRBV2; size: NA; J: TRBJ1-2; D: TRBD1; CDR3: CASRLSQGDRYTF; DNA: TGTGCCAGCAGACTTTCACAGGGGGATCGCTACACCTTC
V: TRBV14; size: many; J: TRBJ1-1; D: NA; CDR3: CASSQDLARTEAFF; DNA: TGTGCCAGCAGCCAAGATCTTGCTCGTACTGAAGCTTTCTTT
V: TRBV7-3; size: NA; J: TRBJ1-1; D: NA; CDR3: CASSSTTNTEAFF; DNA: TGTGCCAGCAGCTCGACAACGAACACTGAAGCTTTCTTT
V: TRBV29-1; size: NA; J: TRBJ2-7; D: TRBD2; CDR3: CSVGGSQGTSGYEQYF; DNA: TGCAGCGTTGGTGGGAGTCAAGGGACTAGCGGTTACGAGCAGTACTTC
V: TRBV3-1; size: many; J: TRBJ1-2; D: NA; CDR3: CASSQDGGYTF; DNA: TGTGCCAGCAGCCAAGATGGCGGCTACACCTTC
V: TRBV20-1; size: many; J: TRBJ1-6; D: NA; CDR3: CSARDSGQAYYNSPLHF; DNA: TGCAGTGCTAGAGATAGCGGGCAGGCCTACTATAATTCACCCCTCCACTTT
V: TRBV5-1; size: NA; J: TRBJ1-3; D: NA; CDR3: CASSLAGRGNTIYF; DNA: TGCGCCAGCAGCTTGGCAGGGAGAGGAAACACCATATATTTT
V: TRBV3-1; size: once; J: TRBJ2-7; D: TRBD2; CDR3: CASSHQGGKQYF; DNA: TGTGCCAGCAGCCATCAGGGAGGGAAGCAGTACTTC
V: TRBV9; size: many; J: TRBJ1-2; D: NA; CDR3: CASSSGVGDGYTF; DNA: TGTGCCAGCAGCTCTGGGGTAGGGGATGGCTACACCTTC
V: TRBV7-2; size: NA; J: TRBJ2-7; D: TRBD1; CDR3: CASSRTGNYEQYF; DNA: TGTGCCAGCAGCCGGACAGGGAACTACGAGCAGTACTTC
V: TRBV30; size: many; J: TRBJ1-6; D: NA; CDR3: CAWMRRGGGYNSPLHF; DNA: TGTGCCTGGATGCGTAGGGGTGGAGGATATAATTCACCCCTCCACTTT
V: TRBV19; size: NA; J: TRBJ2-6; D: TRBD1; CDR3: CASSDRGPGANVLTF; DNA: TGTGCCAGTAGTGACAGGGGGCCTGGGGCCAACGTCCTGACTTTC
V: TRBV20-1; size: many; J: TRBJ2-5; D: NA; CDR3: CSARRGETQYF; DNA: TGCAGTGCTAGGAGGGGCGAGACCCAGTACTTC
V: TRBV20-1; size: many; J: TRBJ1-2; D: NA; CDR3: CSASGNYGYTF; DNA: TGCAGTGCTTCAGGAAACTATGGCTACACCTTC
V: TRBV27; size: many; J: TRBJ2-7; D: NA; CDR3: CASSSPYEQYF; DNA: TGTGCCAGCAGTTCCCCCTACGAGCAGTACTTC
V: TRBV5-4; size: many; J: TRBJ1-3; D: TRBD1; CDR3: CASSSRRQGGSGNTIYF; DNA: TGTGCCAGCAGCTCCCGACGACAGGGGGGTTCTGGAAACACCATATATTTT
V: TRBV7-2; size: NA; J: TRBJ2-7; D: NA; CDR3: CASSTFEQYF; DNA: TGTGCCAGCAGCACCTTCGAGCAGTACTTC
V: TRBV6-1; size: few; J: TRBJ1-1; D: TRBD1; CDR3: CVSSRPGQEYMNTEAFF; DNA: TGTGTCAGCAGTCGCCCGGGACAGGAGTACATGAACACTGAAGCTTTCTTT
V: TRBV2; size: NA; J: TRBJ1-2; D: TRBD1; CDR3: CASYETGMGYGYTF; DNA: TGTGCCAGCTATGAGACAGGGATGGGCTATGGCTACACCTTC
V: TRBV20-1; size: many; J: TRBJ1-1; D: NA; CDR3: CSPARARGGTEAFF; DNA: TGCAGCCCAGCCCGGGCCAGAGGAGGGACTGAAGCTTTCTTT
V: TRBV6-1; size: many; J: TRBJ2-1; D: TRBD2; CDR3: CASTTLRSGRGNEQFF; DNA: TGTGCCAGCACTACCTTAAGAAGCGGGAGAGGCAATGAGCAGTTCTTC
V: TRBV6-5; size: many; J: TRBJ1-6; D: NA; CDR3: CASSYSENSYNSPLHF; DNA: TGTGCCAGCAGTTACTCAGAGAACTCCTATAATTCACCCCTCCACTTT
V: TRBV10-3; size: NA; J: TRBJ1-2; D: TRBD1; CDR3: CAITQGASRGNTF; DNA: TGTGCCATTACCCAGGGGGCCTCTCGGGGAAACACCTTC
V: TRBV19; size: NA; J: TRBJ1-1; D: TRBD1; CDR3: CASGGQAENTEAFF; DNA: TGTGCCAGTGGGGGACAGGCGGAGAACACTGAAGCTTTCTTT
V: TRBV25-1; size: NA; J: TRBJ2-3; D: NA; CDR3: CASSVIGGASTDTQYF; DNA: TGTGCCAGTAGCGTAATTGGGGGGGCAAGCACAGATACGCAGTATTTT
V: TRBV9; size: many; J: TRBJ2-3; D: NA; CDR3: CASSPRRWRTSTDTQYF; DNA: TGTGCCAGCAGCCCCCGGCGATGGCGCACTAGCACAGATACGCAGTATTTT
V: TRBV19; size: once; J: TRBJ2-7; D: NA; CDR3: CASTAGAPYEQYF; DNA: TGTGCCAGTACCGCAGGGGCCCCCTACGAGCAGTACTTC
V: TRBV10-3; size: NA; J: TRBJ1-2; D: NA; CDR3: CAISEETAGYTF; DNA: TGTGCCATCAGTGAGGAGACAGCTGGCTACACCTTC
V: TRBV2; size: NA; J: TRBJ1-1; D: NA; CDR3: CASSAPEDTEAFF; DNA: TGTGCCAGCAGTGCACCCGAAGACACTGAAGCTTTCTTT
V: TRBV19; size: many; J: TRBJ1-6; D: TRBD1; CDR3: CASSMGRGQGLRDSPLHF; DNA: TGTGCCAGTAGTATGGGACGCGGACAGGGACTGCGGGATTCACCCCTCCACTTT
V: TRBV19; size: many; J: TRBJ2-7; D: TRBD1; CDR3: CASRAGDSRYEQYF; DNA: TGTGCCAGTAGAGCCGGGGACAGCCGCTACGAGCAGTACTTC
V: TRBV6-6; size: NA; J: TRBJ2-5; D: NA; CDR3: CASSSSGEAQYF; DNA: TGTGCCAGCAGTTCGTCAGGGGAGGCCCAGTACTTC
V: TRBV10-3; size: NA; J: TRBJ2-1; D: TRBD2; CDR3: CAISESGGVAGGRQFF; DNA: TGTGCCATCAGTGAGTCAGGTGGGGTAGCGGGGGGCCGACAGTTCTTC
V: TRBV5-5; size: many; J: TRBJ2-6; D: TRBD1; CDR3: CASSQRDRGRSSGANVLTF; DNA: TGTGCCAGCAGCCAGCGGGACAGGGGCCGGAGCTCTGGGGCCAACGTCCTGACTTTC
V: TRBV11-2; size: many; J: TRBJ2-7; D: TRBD2; CDR3: CASSSRTSGWYEQYF; DNA: TGTGCCAGCAGCTCCAGGACTAGCGGGTGGTACGAGCAGTACTTC
V: TRBV3-1; size: many; J: TRBJ1-1; D: TRBD1; CDR3: CASSQGNRGNTEAFF; DNA: TGTGCCAGCAGCCAAGGTAACAGGGGGAACACTGAAGCTTTCTTT
V: TRBV19; size: many; J: TRBJ2-7; D: NA; CDR3: CASSNGQTYEQYF; DNA: TGTGCCAGTAGTAATGGGCAGACCTACGAGCAGTACTTC
V: TRBV2; size: few; J: TRBJ2-7; D: TRBD1; CDR3: CASSAGTGYLYEQYF; DNA: TGTGCCAGCAGTGCAGGGACAGGGTACCTCTACGAGCAGTACTTC
V: TRBV20-1; size: once; J: TRBJ2-7; D: TRBD2; CDR3: CSAGPRLAGAHEQYF; DNA: TGCAGTGCTGGACCCAGACTAGCGGGAGCCCACGAGCAGTACTTC
V: TRBV20-1; size: many; J: TRBJ2-5; D: NA; CDR3: CSARAINQGSGTQYF; DNA: TGCAGTGCTAGAGCGATTAATCAGGGCTCGGGGACCCAGTACTTC
V: TRBV9; size: few; J: TRBJ2-5; D: TRBD2; CDR3: CASSVDSGGFPETQYF; DNA: TGTGCCAGCAGCGTAGATAGCGGGGGGTTCCCAGAGACCCAGTACTTC
V: TRBV19; size: many; J: TRBJ1-5; D: NA; CDR3: CASRSAGVSNQPQHF; DNA: TGTGCCAGTAGGTCGGCGGGAGTATCGAATCAGCCCCAGCATTTT
V: TRBV19; size: many; J: TRBJ1-5; D: TRBD1; CDR3: CASSQQGYQPQHF; DNA: TGTGCCAGTAGTCAACAGGGGTATCAGCCCCAGCATTTT
V: TRBV24-1; size: NA; J: TRBJ2-3; D: TRBD2; CDR3: CATQATRTSGSTDTQYF; DNA: TGTGCCACGCAAGCGACTCGGACTAGCGGGAGCACAGATACGCAGTATTTT
V: TRBV29-1; size: NA; J: TRBJ1-2; D: NA; CDR3: CSVGLRPSYGYTF; DNA: TGCAGCGTTGGGCTACGGCCAAGCTATGGCTACACCTTC
V: TRBV10-3; size: few; J: TRBJ1-4; D: NA; CDR3: CATAIGDRFNEKLFF; DNA: TGTGCCACCGCGATAGGTGACAGGTTTAATGAAAAACTGTTTTTT